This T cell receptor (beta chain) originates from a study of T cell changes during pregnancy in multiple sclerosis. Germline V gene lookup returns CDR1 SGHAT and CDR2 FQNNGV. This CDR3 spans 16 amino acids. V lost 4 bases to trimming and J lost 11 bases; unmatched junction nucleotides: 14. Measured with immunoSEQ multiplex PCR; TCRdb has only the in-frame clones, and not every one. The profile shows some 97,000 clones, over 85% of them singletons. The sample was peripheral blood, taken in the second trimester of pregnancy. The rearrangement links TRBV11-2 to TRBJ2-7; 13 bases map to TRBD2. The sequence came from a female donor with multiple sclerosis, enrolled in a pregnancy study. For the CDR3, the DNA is TGTGCCAGCAGCTCCCCCTCTACTAGCGGGGGGGCGGGGGAGTACTTC. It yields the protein CASSSPSTSGGAGEYF.